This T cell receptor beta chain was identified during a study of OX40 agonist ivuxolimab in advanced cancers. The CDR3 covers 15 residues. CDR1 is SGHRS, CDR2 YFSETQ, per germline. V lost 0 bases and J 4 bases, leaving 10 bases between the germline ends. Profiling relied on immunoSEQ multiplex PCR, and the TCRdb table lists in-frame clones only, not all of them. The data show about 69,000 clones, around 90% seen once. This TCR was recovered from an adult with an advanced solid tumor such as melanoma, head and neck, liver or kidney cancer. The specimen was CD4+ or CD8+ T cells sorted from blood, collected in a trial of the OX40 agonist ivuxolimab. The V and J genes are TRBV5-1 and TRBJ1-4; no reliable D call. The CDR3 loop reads CASSLDTGINEKLFF. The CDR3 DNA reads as TGCGCCAGCAGCTTGGACACGGGAATTAATGAAAAACTGTTTTTT.